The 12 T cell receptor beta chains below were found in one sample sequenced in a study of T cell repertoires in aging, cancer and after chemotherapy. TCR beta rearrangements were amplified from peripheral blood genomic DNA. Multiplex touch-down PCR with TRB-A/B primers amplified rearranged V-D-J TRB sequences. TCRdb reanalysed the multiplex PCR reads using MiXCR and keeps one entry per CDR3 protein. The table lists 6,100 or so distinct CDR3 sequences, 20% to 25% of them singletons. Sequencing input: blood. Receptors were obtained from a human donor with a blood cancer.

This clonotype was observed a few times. The DNA for the CDR3 is TGTGCCAGCTCACCAGAGGGGACAGGAGCGCCTAGCGGGCCCTCGAGCAGGTACTTC. It codes for CASSPEGTGAPSGPSSRYF. The V gene is TRBV18, the J gene TRBJ2-7; perhaps D is TRBD1 or TRBD2 (8 bases each). Trimming removed 2 bases at V and 12 bases at J, with 35 bases between. The CDR3 extends over 19 amino acids. CDR1 and CDR2 from the germline V gene are KGHSH and LQKENI.

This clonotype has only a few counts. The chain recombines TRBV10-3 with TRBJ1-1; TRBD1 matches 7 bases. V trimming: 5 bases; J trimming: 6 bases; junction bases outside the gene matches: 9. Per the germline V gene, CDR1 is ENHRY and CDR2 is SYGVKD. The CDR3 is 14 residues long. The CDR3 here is CAISTLDRAPEAFF. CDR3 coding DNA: TGTGCCATCAGTACCCTCGACAGGGCCCCTGAAGCTTTCTTT.

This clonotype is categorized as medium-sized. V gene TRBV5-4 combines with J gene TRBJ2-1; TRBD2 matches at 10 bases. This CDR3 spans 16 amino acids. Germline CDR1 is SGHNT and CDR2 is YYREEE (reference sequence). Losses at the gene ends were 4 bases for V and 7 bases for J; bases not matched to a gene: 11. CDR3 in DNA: TGTGCCAGCAGCCCCGATCTAGCGGGAGCATCAAATGAGCAGTTCTTC. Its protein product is CASSPDLAGASNEQFF.

The CDR3 nucleotides read TGTGCCAGCAGGCTGGGGGGCAACACTGAAGCTTTCTTT. This codes for CASRLGGNTEAFF. This chain connects TRBV6-1 to TRBJ1-1; D possibly corresponds to TRBD1 (6 bases). Trimming removed 6 bases from V and 2 bases from J, with 10 bases in between. Germline lookup yields CDR1 MNHNS and CDR2 SASEGT. This CDR3 spans 13 amino acids.

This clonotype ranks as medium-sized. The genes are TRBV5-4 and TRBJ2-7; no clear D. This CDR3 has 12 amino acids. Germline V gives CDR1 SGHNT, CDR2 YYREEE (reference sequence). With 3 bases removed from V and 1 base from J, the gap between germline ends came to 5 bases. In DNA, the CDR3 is TGTGCCAGCAGCTCCCCGTCCTACGAGCAGTACTTC. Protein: CASSSPSYEQYF.

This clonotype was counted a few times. The CDR3 sequence is CAAGPFQPQHF. The CDR3 DNA is TGTGCCGCTGGTCCATTTCAGCCCCAGCATTTT. The V gene is TRBV19, the J gene TRBJ1-5; D gene ambiguous. V shed 11 bases and J shed 6 bases, with 11 bases lying between them. This CDR3 region has 11 residues. The germline V gene has CDR1 LNHDA and CDR2 SQIVND (reference sequence).

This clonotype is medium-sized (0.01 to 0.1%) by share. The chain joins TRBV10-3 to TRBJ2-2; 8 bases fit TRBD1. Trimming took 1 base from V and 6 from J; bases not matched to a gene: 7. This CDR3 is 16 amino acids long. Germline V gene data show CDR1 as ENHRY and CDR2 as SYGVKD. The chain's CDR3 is CAISEFQGARAGELFF. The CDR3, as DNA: TGTGCCATCAGTGAGTTTCAGGGGGCAAGGGCCGGGGAGCTGTTTTTT.

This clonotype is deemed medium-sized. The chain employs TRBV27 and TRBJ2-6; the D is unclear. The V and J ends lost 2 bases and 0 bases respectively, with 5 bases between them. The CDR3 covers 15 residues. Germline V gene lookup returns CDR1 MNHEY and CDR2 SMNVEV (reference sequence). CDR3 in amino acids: CASSLGHSGANVLTF. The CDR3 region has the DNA TGTGCCAGCAGTTTAGGGCACTCTGGGGCCAACGTCCTGACTTTC.

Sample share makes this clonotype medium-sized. In DNA, the CDR3 is TGTGCCTGGAGGACAAGGGACAGGGATATGAGTGAGCAGTTCTTC. Amino acids: CAWRTRDRDMSEQFF. The rearrangement uses TRBV30 and TRBJ2-1; 9 bases are a match to TRBD1. CDR1 and CDR2 from the germline V gene are GTSNPN and SVGIG (reference sequence). The ends lost 3 bases at V and 9 bases at J; junction bases unmatched: 12. This CDR3 has 15 residues.

CDR3 sequence (DNA): TGCAGTGCTAGGAGGGGATACTCGACGACCGGGGAGCTGTTTTTT. Amino acid sequence: CSARRGYSTTGELFF. The chain joins TRBV20-1 to TRBJ2-2; D is perhaps TRBD1 or TRBD2 (5 bases each). The V gene lost 3 bases and the J gene lost 5 bases, with 16 bases spanning the gap. CDR3 length equals 15 residues. Germline assignment: CDR1 DFQATT and CDR2 SNEGSKA (reference sequence).

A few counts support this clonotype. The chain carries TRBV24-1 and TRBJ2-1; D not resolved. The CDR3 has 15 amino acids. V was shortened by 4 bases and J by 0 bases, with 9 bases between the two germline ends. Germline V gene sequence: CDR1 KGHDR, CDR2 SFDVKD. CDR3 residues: CATSDPDSSYNEQFF. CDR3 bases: TGTGCCACCAGTGACCCAGACTCCTCCTACAATGAGCAGTTCTTC.

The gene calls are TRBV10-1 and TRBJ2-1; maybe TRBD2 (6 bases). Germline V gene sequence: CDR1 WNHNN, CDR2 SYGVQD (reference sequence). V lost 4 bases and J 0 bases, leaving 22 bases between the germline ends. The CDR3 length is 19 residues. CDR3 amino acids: CASSVTSRREFHSYNEQFF. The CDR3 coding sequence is TGCGCCAGCAGTGTGACCTCGAGACGGGAGTTTCACTCCTACAATGAGCAGTTCTTC.